The sequence of this T cell receptor (beta chain) was determined in a study of blood T cell repertoires in COVID-19. Germline-derived CDR1 and CDR2 are SQVTM and ANQGSEA. CDR3 length equals 13 residues. V was pared by 6 bases and J by 0 bases, with 12 bases between. Some clones are missing from TCRdb's copy, which holds only in-frame ones; the method was immunoSEQ multiplex PCR. The sample carries about 200,000 clones, approximately 91% recorded once. The chain is built from TRBV29-1 and TRBJ2-7; D possibly corresponds to TRBD1 (6 bases). The sequencing sample was made of peripheral blood. This clonotype was obtained from a man in his forties with acute or convalescent COVID-19. The CDR3 DNA reads as TGCAGCGTGCGAGACAGGCACTCCTACGAGCAGTACTTC. Its translation is CSVRDRHSYEQYF.